What follows are 4 T cell receptor beta chains derived from one specimen sequenced in a study of T cells after posttransplantation cyclophosphamide (dated by TCRdb to 2016 to 2017). The library relied on the immunoSEQ multiplex PCR assay. The immuneACCESS repertoire file appears here via TCRdb, limited to in-frame rearrangements. These files lack a portion of the clones; in checked studies, under half of the deficit traces to unresolved V genes, and the cause of the others is not known. The sample table holds roughly 17,000 clones, of which around 84% were seen once. 28% of the sample goes to the ten largest clones. The control cohort consisted of 11 patients who had myeloablative marrow transplants with methotrexate plus a calcineurin inhibitor and who were sampled 1 year after transplant. This specimen consisted of PBMCs, obtained after allogeneic stem cell transplant with calcineurin inhibitor and methotrexate. These receptors originate from a female patient between 18 and 35 years old who received an allogeneic stem cell transplant from an unrelated donor, was CMV-positive, and had acute and chronic GVHD. Following a transplant, some T lymphocytes may have been derived from the graft donor.

V is TRBV9 and J is TRBJ2-1; weak D call: TRBD2 (6 bases). Trimming cost V 0 bases and J 4 bases, with 14 bases left between them. From germline, CDR1 is SGDLS and CDR2 YYNGEE. The CDR3 sequence is 16 residues long. CDR3 amino acids: CASSVAVASEYNEQFF. The CDR3 nucleotides read TGTGCCAGCAGCGTAGCTGTAGCTAGCGAGTACAATGAGCAGTTCTTC.

The chain employs TRBV4-1 and TRBJ1-5, with 8 bases fitting TRBD1. The germline gives CDR1 MGHRA, CDR2 YSYEKL. The CDR3 consists of 16 residues. V lost 0 bases and J lost 4; bases outside the gene matches: 5. In DNA form, the CDR3 reads TGCGCCAGCAGCCAAGAGCAGGGGGCGCGAAATCAGCCCCAGCATTTT. Encoded protein: CASSQEQGARNQPQHF.

The V call is TRBV6-5, the J call TRBJ1-2; D remains ambiguous. V shed 7 bases and J shed 3 bases, with 18 bases lying between them. CDR1 and CDR2 from the germline V gene are MNHEY and SVGAGI. CDR3 length equals 15 residues. The CDR3 region is CASTALRGQDYGYTF. CDR3 DNA: TGTGCCAGCACCGCGTTACGGGGTCAGGACTATGGCTACACCTTC.

The chain combines TRBV19 with TRBJ2-1; D is possibly TRBD1 (6 bases). CDR3 length equals 13 residues. Germline V lookup: CDR1 LNHDA, CDR2 SQIVND (reference sequence). Trimming took 6 bases from V and 7 from J, leaving 13 bases between them. The chain's CDR3 is CASSHTQGNEQFF. The CDR3 DNA follows: TGTGCCAGTAGCCATACACAGGGAAATGAGCAGTTCTTC.